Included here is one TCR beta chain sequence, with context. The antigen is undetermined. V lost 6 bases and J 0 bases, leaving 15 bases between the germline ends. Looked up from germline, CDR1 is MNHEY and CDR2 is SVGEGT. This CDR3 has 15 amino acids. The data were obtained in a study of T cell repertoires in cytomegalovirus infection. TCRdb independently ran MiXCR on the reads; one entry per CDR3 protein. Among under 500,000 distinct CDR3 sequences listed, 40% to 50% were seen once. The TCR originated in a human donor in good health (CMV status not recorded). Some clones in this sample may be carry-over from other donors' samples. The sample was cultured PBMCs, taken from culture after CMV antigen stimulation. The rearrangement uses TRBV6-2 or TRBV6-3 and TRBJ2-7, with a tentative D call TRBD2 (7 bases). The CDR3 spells CASRLGGGGSYEQYF. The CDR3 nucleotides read TGTGCCAGCAGACTCGGGGGAGGGGGCTCCTACGAGCAGTACTTC.